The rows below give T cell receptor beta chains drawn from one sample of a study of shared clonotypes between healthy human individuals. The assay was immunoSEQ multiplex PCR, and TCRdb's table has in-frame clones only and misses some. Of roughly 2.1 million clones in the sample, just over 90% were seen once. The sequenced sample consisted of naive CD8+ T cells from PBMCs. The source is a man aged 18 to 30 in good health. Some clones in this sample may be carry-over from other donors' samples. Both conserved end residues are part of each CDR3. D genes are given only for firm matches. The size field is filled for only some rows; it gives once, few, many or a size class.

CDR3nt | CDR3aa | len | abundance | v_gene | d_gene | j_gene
TGTGCCAGCCAAACGGGCAATCAGCCCCAGCATTTT | CASQTGNQPQHF | 12 | - | TRBV2 | - | TRBJ1-5
TGTGCCAGCAGTTCCCTTGCACTAGCGGGAGGGCCTTATGAGCAGTTCTTC | CASSSLALAGGPYEQFF | 17 | - | TRBV27 | TRBD2 | TRBJ2-1
TGCGCCAGCAGCCAAGATGTCGGGCTAGCGAGCTCCTACGAGCAGTACTTC | CASSQDVGLASSYEQYF | 17 | - | TRBV4-1 | - | TRBJ2-7
TGTGCCAGCAGCACCGGGACTCTCCAAGAGACCCAGTACTTC | CASSTGTLQETQYF | 14 | - | TRBV9 | - | TRBJ2-5
TGCGCCAGCAGCTTAGGCTGGGGGGCGCGGGATGAAGCTTTCTTT | CASSLGWGARDEAFF | 15 | - | TRBV5-1 | - | TRBJ1-1
TGTGCCAGCAGTTACACCATCGGTTCCTACAATGAGCAGTTCTTC | CASSYTIGSYNEQFF | 15 | - | TRBV27 | - | TRBJ2-1
TGTGCCAGCAGCTTATCGGGCAGCTCCTACGAGCAGTACTTC | CASSLSGSSYEQYF | 14 | once | TRBV7-9 | - | TRBJ2-7
TGTGCCAGCAGCCCGATAGCGGGAGGATACAATGAGCAGTTCTTC | CASSPIAGGYNEQFF | 15 | - | TRBV5-4 | TRBD2 | TRBJ2-1
TGCGCCAGCAGCTTGACCATCAAGCCGAACCCTGAAGCTTTCTTT | CASSLTIKPNPEAFF | 15 | once | TRBV5-1 | - | TRBJ1-1
TGTGCCAGCAGCCAAGTGTGGTCGACCGATGGCTACACCTTC | CASSQVWSTDGYTF | 14 | - | TRBV14 | - | TRBJ1-2
TGTGCCAGCAGCAACCGGGACAGCCACTATGGCTACACCTTC | CASSNRDSHYGYTF | 14 | - | TRBV11-2 | TRBD1 | TRBJ1-2
TGCAGCGCCCGGACAGGGGGGGAGTACAATGAGCAGTTCTTC | CSARTGGEYNEQFF | 14 | - | TRBV29-1 | TRBD1 | TRBJ2-1
TGTGCCGCGCTCTCAGGAGAGGGGACAGATACGCAGTATTTT | CAALSGEGTDTQYF | 14 | - | TRBV2 | - | TRBJ2-3
TGCAGCGTTGAAAGCGGGAGGTTAGATACGCAGTATTTT | CSVESGRLDTQYF | 13 | - | TRBV29-1 | TRBD2 | TRBJ2-3
TGTGCCTCCCACAAGATAGAGGGGCGGGCTACTAACTATGGCTACACCTTC | CASHKIEGRATNYGYTF | 17 | - | TRBV30 | - | TRBJ1-2
TGTGCCACCAGCAGAGGGATTGGGGGGAGTTCAACAGATACGCAGTATTTT | CATSRGIGGSSTDTQYF | 17 | once | TRBV15 | - | TRBJ2-3
TGTGCCAGCAGCTTAGAGGTTACAGGGGACAACGAGCAGTACTTC | CASSLEVTGDNEQYF | 15 | - | TRBV7-8 | TRBD1 | TRBJ2-7
TGTGCCAGCAGCCCGACAGGGGGCAAAGCCAAAAACATTCAGTACTTC | CASSPTGGKAKNIQYF | 16 | - | TRBV13 | TRBD1 | TRBJ2-4
TGTGCCAGCAGTTACTCGGGGGGCTCCTACGAGCAGTACTTC | CASSYSGGSYEQYF | 14 | - | TRBV6-6 | - | TRBJ2-7
TGTGCCAGCAGCGCGTATCAGACCATGAACACTGAAGCTTTCTTT | CASSAYQTMNTEAFF | 15 | few | TRBV9 | - | TRBJ1-1
TGTGCCAGCAGCCAGGACAGGGGGCGCGGAAACACCATATATTTT | CASSQDRGRGNTIYF | 15 | - | TRBV5-4 | TRBD1 | TRBJ1-3
TGTGCCAGCAGTTTCTCCCGTCGGGACACCGGGGAGCTGTTTTTT | CASSFSRRDTGELFF | 15 | - | TRBV28 | - | TRBJ2-2
TGCACCCCAGGGAATGAGCAGTTCTTC | CTPGNEQFF | 9 | - | TRBV20-1 | - | TRBJ2-1
TGTGCCAGCAGTGTAGGCGGGAGCTCCTACGAGCAGTACTTC | CASSVGGSSYEQYF | 14 | - | TRBV2 | TRBD2 | TRBJ2-7
TGCGCCAGCAGCCTCTGGACAGGGAGCACCGGGGAGCTGTTTTTT | CASSLWTGSTGELFF | 15 | - | TRBV5-1 | TRBD1 | TRBJ2-2
TGTGCCTTGGACCGCCAGGGATCTAACTATGGCTACACCTTC | CALDRQGSNYGYTF | 14 | - | TRBV30 | - | TRBJ1-2
TGTGCCAGCAGTTTATATAGCGGGAGGGCCCGGAATGAGCAGTTCTTC | CASSLYSGRARNEQFF | 16 | - | TRBV27 | TRBD2 | TRBJ2-1
TGTGCCAGCAGTGGCAGGGGTCCTCCAACCTACGAGCAGTACTTC | CASSGRGPPTYEQYF | 15 | - | TRBV25-1 | - | TRBJ2-7
TGTGCCAGCAGTCGTAGGGGGGGCCAGGTCGAAAAACTGTTTTTT | CASSRRGGQVEKLFF | 15 | - | TRBV6-5 | - | TRBJ1-4
TGTGCCAGCAGGGCTTGGGACAGGCCCCCCTACGAGCAGTACTTC | CASRAWDRPPYEQYF | 15 | - | TRBV27 | TRBD1 | TRBJ2-7
TGTGCCAGCAGCTTAGATGGCGGGAGGGGATATGAGCAGTTCTTC | CASSLDGGRGYEQFF | 15 | - | TRBV11-2 | TRBD2 | TRBJ2-1
TGTGCCAGCAGCTTGGGCGTTTCCTACGAGCAGTACTTC | CASSLGVSYEQYF | 13 | - | TRBV11-2 | - | TRBJ2-7
TGTGCCAGTAGGCAGACAGCCCAAGAGACCCAGTACTTC | CASRQTAQETQYF | 13 | - | TRBV19 | - | TRBJ2-5
TGTGCCAGCAGCTCCTGGAGGGGGGGCTACGAGCAGTACTTC | CASSSWRGGYEQYF | 14 | - | TRBV7-2 | - | TRBJ2-7
TGTGCCAGCAGCCCGGTTTCTAGCACAGATACGCAGTATTTT | CASSPVSSTDTQYF | 14 | - | TRBV27 | - | TRBJ2-3
TGTGCCAGCAGTCAGGTCCGGCTAGCGAACGAGCAGTACTTC | CASSQVRLANEQYF | 14 | - | TRBV6-1 | - | TRBJ2-7
TGTGCCACCAGCAGAGGGGACAGGGTCCACGAGCAGTACTTC | CATSRGDRVHEQYF | 14 | - | TRBV15 | TRBD1 | TRBJ2-7
TGTGCCAGCAGTCCGCAGGGACTAGCGGGCGACAATGAGCAGTTCTTC | CASSPQGLAGDNEQFF | 16 | - | TRBV28 | TRBD2 | TRBJ2-1
TGTGCCAGCTCATCGACTAGCGGGAACTACAATGAGCAGTTCTTC | CASSSTSGNYNEQFF | 15 | - | TRBV18 | TRBD2 | TRBJ2-1
TGTGCCAGCAGTCCGCCTAGCTCCTACGAGCAGTACTTC | CASSPPSSYEQYF | 13 | - | TRBV27 | - | TRBJ2-7
TGCAGCGGCACGACTAGTCACAATGAGCAGTTCTTC | CSGTTSHNEQFF | 12 | once | TRBV29-1 | - | TRBJ2-1
TGTGCCAGTTACCAGACGACTCTGGAAAACACCATATATTTT | CASYQTTLENTIYF | 14 | - | TRBV19 | - | TRBJ1-3
TGCGCCAGCAGCCAAGCCCCGGGGGGGGGCGCTAATGAAAAACTGTTTTTT | CASSQAPGGGANEKLFF | 17 | - | TRBV4-3 | - | TRBJ1-4
TGTGCCAGCACTAGCCTTGCCGGGGAGCTGTTTTTT | CASTSLAGELFF | 12 | - | TRBV9 | - | TRBJ2-2
TGTGCCAGCAGCTCCGACAGGGCGACAGATACGCAGTATTTT | CASSSDRATDTQYF | 14 | - | TRBV7-9 | TRBD1 | TRBJ2-3
TGTGCCAGCCACGAGAGTGGAGAGACCCAGTACTTC | CASHESGETQYF | 12 | - | TRBV7-9 | - | TRBJ2-5
TGTGCCAGCAGCCCCTGGGGGGAACTAGCGGGAGTAGGGCGCGAGACCCAGTACTTC | CASSPWGELAGVGRETQYF | 19 | - | TRBV5-4 | TRBD2 | TRBJ2-5
TGTGCCAGCAGTTTAAGGGACTCGCGGAATGAGCAGTTCTTC | CASSLRDSRNEQFF | 14 | - | TRBV27 | - | TRBJ2-1
TGTGCCAGCAGCCCCAGCGGGAACACAGATACGCAGTATTTT | CASSPSGNTDTQYF | 14 | once | TRBV9 | TRBD2 | TRBJ2-3
TGTGCCAGCAGCTCAGACCGCCAGGGGGCCGACTACGAGCAGTACTTC | CASSSDRQGADYEQYF | 16 | - | TRBV7-9 | TRBD1 | TRBJ2-7
TGCGCCAGCAGCTTGAACAGCCCAAACACTGAAGCTTTCTTT | CASSLNSPNTEAFF | 14 | - | TRBV5-1 | - | TRBJ1-1
TGTGCCAGCAGCCCGTTTCGCGTCTCTGCAGACAGATCCTACGAGCAGTACTTC | CASSPFRVSADRSYEQYF | 18 | - | TRBV7-6 | - | TRBJ2-7
TGTGCCACCAGTCCTGGGCTCCACAATGAGCAGTTCTTC | CATSPGLHNEQFF | 13 | - | TRBV15 | - | TRBJ2-1
TGTGCCAGTAGTCCCTTAAACTCCTACGAGCAGTACTTC | CASSPLNSYEQYF | 13 | - | TRBV19 | - | TRBJ2-7
TGCGCCAGCAGCCCCGGGACAACTAATGAAAAACTGTTTTTT | CASSPGTTNEKLFF | 14 | - | TRBV4-3 | - | TRBJ1-4
TGTGCCAGCAGCTCTAAGTTTCGGTACGAGCAGTACTTC | CASSSKFRYEQYF | 13 | - | TRBV5-6 | - | TRBJ2-7
TGTGCCAGCAGCTCCCCCGGGACACAAGAGACCCAGTACTTC | CASSSPGTQETQYF | 14 | - | TRBV7-9 | - | TRBJ2-5
TGTGCCAGCAGTGAACATGGGACCAAGAACACTGAAGCTTTCTTT | CASSEHGTKNTEAFF | 15 | - | TRBV6-1 | - | TRBJ1-1
TGTGCCAGCAGCTTCTGGGGTTACGAGCAGTACTTC | CASSFWGYEQYF | 12 | - | TRBV5-6 | - | TRBJ2-7